This section outlines one T cell receptor (beta chain) sequence together with its context. The sample belongs to a study of blood T cell repertoires in COVID-19. In the study overall: Samples came from the United States, Italy and Spain, spanning acute and convalescent COVID-19. The cDNA or gDNA used as material had been derived from T cells, B-cell-depleted T cells, or PBMCs.

Per the study methods: Amplified reference gene primers provided the basis for estimating nucleated cell counts. This table comes from immunoSEQ multiplex PCR, and its TCRdb copy is limited to in-frame clones, with some not included. The V and J calls and clone size are taken from that table; D and trimming were inferred from the DNA. Of about 350,000 clones listed, more than 70% are singletons. While infection was still active, Seattle patients were enrolled and then followed longitudinally. Germline CDR1 and CDR2: SGHNT and YENEEA. V was pared by 4 bases and J by 0 bases, with 18 bases between. The CDR3 spans 17 residues.

V gene TRBV11-3 combines with J gene TRBJ1-2; the D gene is possibly TRBD1 (6 bases). What was sequenced was peripheral blood. This sequence was found in a woman in her 70s with COVID-19, enrolled during active disease. CDR3: CASSSSTGPYANYGYTF. The CDR3 DNA is TGTGCCAGCAGCTCGTCGACAGGACCATACGCTAACTATGGCTACACCTTC.